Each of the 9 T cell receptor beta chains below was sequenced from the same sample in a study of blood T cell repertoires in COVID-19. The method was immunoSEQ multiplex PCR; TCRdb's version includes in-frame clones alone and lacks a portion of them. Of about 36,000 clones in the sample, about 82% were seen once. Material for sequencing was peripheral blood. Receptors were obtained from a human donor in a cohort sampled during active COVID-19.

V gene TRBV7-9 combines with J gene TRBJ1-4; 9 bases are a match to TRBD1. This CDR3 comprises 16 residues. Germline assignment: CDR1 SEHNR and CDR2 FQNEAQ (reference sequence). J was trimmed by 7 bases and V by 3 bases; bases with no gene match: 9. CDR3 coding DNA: TGTGCCAGCAGCTTGGACAGGGGCAACCTGGTTGAAAAACTGTTTTTT. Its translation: CASSLDRGNLVEKLFF.

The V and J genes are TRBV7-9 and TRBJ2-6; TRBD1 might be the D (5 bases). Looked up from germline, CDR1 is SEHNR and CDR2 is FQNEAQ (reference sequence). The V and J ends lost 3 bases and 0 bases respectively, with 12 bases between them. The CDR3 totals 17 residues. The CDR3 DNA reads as TGTGCCAGCAGCTTTAGCTCAGGGTCCTCTGGGGCCAACGTCCTGACTTTC. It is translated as CASSFSSGSSGANVLTF.

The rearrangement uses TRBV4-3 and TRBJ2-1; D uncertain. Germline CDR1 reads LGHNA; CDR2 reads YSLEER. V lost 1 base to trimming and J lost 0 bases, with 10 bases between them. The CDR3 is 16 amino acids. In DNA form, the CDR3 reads TGCGCCAGCAGCCAAGCTGGCGGTAACTCCTACAATGAGCAGTTCTTC. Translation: CASSQAGGNSYNEQFF.

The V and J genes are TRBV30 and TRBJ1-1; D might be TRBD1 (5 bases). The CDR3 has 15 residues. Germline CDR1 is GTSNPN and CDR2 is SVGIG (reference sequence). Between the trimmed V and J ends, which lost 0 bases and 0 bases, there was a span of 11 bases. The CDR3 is CAWSVQTGMNTEAFF. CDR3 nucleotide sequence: TGTGCCTGGAGTGTACAAACAGGCATGAACACTGAAGCTTTCTTT.

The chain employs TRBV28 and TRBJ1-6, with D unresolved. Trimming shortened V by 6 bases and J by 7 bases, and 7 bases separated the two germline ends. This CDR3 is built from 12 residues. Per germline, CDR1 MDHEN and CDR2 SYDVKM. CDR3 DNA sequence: TGTGCCAGCAGCGTCAGAAATTCACCCCTCCACTTT. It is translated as CASSVRNSPLHF.

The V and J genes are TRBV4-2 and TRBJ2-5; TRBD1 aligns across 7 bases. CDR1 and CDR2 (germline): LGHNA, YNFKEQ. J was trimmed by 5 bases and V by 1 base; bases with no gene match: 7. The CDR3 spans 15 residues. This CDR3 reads CASSQVQGDRETQYF. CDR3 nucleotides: TGTGCCAGCAGCCAAGTCCAGGGGGATAGGGAGACCCAGTACTTC.

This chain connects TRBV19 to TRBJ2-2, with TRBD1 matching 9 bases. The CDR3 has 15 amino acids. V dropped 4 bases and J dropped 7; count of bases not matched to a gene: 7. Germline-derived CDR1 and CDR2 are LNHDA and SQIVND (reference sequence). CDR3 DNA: TGTGCCAGTAGTAAGGGACAGGGAGTTAACGGGGAGCTGTTTTTT. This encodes CASSKGQGVNGELFF.

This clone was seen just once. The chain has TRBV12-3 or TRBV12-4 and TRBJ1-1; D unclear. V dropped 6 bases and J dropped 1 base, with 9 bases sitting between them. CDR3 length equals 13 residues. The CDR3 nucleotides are TGTGCCAGCAGCCTCGGTCGGAACACTGAAGCTTTCTTT. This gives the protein CASSLGRNTEAFF.

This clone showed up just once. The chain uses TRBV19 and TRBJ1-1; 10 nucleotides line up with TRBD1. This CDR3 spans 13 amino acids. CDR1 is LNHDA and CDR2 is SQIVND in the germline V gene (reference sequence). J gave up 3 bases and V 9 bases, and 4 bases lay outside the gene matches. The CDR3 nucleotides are TGTGCCAGCCGGGACAGGGGAGACACTGAAGCTTTCTTT. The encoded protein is CASRDRGDTEAFF.